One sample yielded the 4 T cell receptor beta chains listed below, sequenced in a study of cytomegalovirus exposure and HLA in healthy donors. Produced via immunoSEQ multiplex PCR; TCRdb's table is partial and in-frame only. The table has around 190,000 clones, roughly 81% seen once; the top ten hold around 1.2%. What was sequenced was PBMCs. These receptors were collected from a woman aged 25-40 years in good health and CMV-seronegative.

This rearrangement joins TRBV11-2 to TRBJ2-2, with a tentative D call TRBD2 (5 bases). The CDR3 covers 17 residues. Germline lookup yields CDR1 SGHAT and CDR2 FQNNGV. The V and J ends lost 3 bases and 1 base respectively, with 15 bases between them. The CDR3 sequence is CASSFWRVKGNTGELFF. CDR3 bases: TGTGCCAGCAGCTTTTGGCGGGTGAAGGGGAACACCGGGGAGCTGTTTTTT. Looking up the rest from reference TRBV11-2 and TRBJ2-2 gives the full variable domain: EAGVAQSPRYKIIEKRQSVAFWCNPISGHATLYWYQQILGQGPKLLIQFQNNGVVDDSQLPKDRFSAERLKGVDSTLKIQPAKLEDSAVYLCASSFWRVKGNTGELFFGEGSRLTVL.

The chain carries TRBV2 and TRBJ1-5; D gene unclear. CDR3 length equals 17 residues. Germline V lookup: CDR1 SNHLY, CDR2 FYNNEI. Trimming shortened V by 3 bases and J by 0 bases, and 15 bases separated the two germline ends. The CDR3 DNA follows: TGTGCCAGCAGTGAGAGGGCCAGGCGCCATAGCAATCAGCCCCAGCATTTT. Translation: CASSERARRHSNQPQHF. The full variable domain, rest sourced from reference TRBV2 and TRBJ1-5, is EPEVTQTPSHQVTQMGQEVILRCVPISNHLYFYWYRQILGQKVEFLVSFYNNEISEKSEIFDDQFSVERPDGSNFTLKIRSTKLEDSAMYFCASSERARRHSNQPQHFGDGTRLSIL.

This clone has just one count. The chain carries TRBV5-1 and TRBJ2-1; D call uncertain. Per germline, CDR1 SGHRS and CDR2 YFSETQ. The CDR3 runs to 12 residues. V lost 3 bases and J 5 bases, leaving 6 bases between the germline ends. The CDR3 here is CASSYLNNEQFF. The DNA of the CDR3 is TGCGCCAGCAGCTACCTAAACAATGAGCAGTTCTTC.

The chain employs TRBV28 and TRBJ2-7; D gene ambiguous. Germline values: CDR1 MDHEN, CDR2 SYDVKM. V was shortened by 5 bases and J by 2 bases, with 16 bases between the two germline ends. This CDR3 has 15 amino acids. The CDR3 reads CASSQPYDKPYEQYF. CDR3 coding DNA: TGTGCCAGCAGTCAGCCCTATGACAAGCCCTACGAGCAGTACTTC.